One and the same sample provided the 21 T cell receptor beta chains below, sequenced in a study of blood T cell repertoires in COVID-19. The protocol was immunoSEQ multiplex PCR, while the TCRdb copy is restricted to in-frame clones and leaves out a portion. The table lists over 140,000 clones, 75% to 80% of them singletons, with less than 3% in the top ten. Material: PBMCs or T cells enriched from blood (not recorded which). These receptors came from a woman in her 50s who had recovered from COVID-19.

In this sample, this clone turned up once. The V gene is TRBV5-1, the J gene TRBJ2-1; D gene uncertain. Germline V CDR1 and CDR2: SGHRS, YFSETQ. The CDR3 runs to 12 residues. Trimming removed 4 bases from V and 5 bases from J, with 7 bases in between. This CDR3 reads CASSLEDNEQFF. For the CDR3, the DNA is TGCGCCAGCAGCCTAGAGGACAATGAGCAGTTCTTC.

In its sample, this clone was seen a few times. This chain connects TRBV28 to TRBJ1-5; D not resolved. Trimming took off 3 bases at V and 6 bases at J, with 15 bases between the two ends. This CDR3 spans 15 amino acids. The germline gives CDR1 MDHEN, CDR2 SYDVKM. CDR3 in amino acids: CASSLVHGSPQPQHF. CDR3 DNA sequence: TGTGCCAGCAGTTTGGTCCACGGTTCTCCTCAGCCCCAGCATTTT.

This chain joins TRBV28 and TRBJ1-2; D is unclear. The CDR3 extends over 14 amino acids. Trimming removed 5 bases from V and 1 base from J, with 11 bases in between. CDR1 and CDR2 (germline): MDHEN, SYDVKM. The CDR3 DNA follows: TGTGCCAGCAGTCGGGGTTGGAGTAACTATGGCTACACCTTC. It encodes CASSRGWSNYGYTF.

The rearrangement uses TRBV4-2 and TRBJ1-3, with D perhaps matching TRBD1 (5 bases). With 3 bases removed from V and 2 bases from J, the gap between germline ends came to 8 bases. CDR3 size: 14 residues. The V gene's germline CDR1 is LGHNA and CDR2 YNFKEQ. As DNA, the CDR3 is TGTGCCAGCAGCCAGGCGGGGGCTGGAAACACCATATATTTT. Translation gives CASSQAGAGNTIYF.

This clone was seen just once. The chain carries TRBV3-1 (or the pseudogene TRBV3-2) and TRBJ1-4; 10 bases agree with TRBD1. Germline V gene data show CDR1 as LGHDT and CDR2 as YNNKEL (reference sequence). V was pared by 2 bases and J by 7 bases, with 16 bases of the junction left unmatched. This CDR3 region has 19 residues. CDR3 DNA: TGTGCCAGCAGCCAACTCGGGGGACAGGGGCAACGAGAGCGTGAAAAACTGTTTTTT. Its translation: CASSQLGGQGQREREKLFF.

This rearrangement joins TRBV7-3 to TRBJ2-7, with 14 bases fitting TRBD2. The CDR3 extends over 16 amino acids. Per germline, CDR1 SGHTA and CDR2 FQGTGA. Losses at the gene ends were 5 bases for V and 7 bases for J; bases not matched to a gene: 10. The CDR3 is CASSGGLAGAVGEQYF. CDR3 DNA: TGTGCCAGCAGCGGGGGACTAGCGGGAGCTGTGGGGGAGCAGTACTTC.

The J gene is TRBJ2-7, the V gene TRBV28; D not resolved. Germline loops: CDR1 MDHEN, CDR2 SYDVKM. V lost 5 bases, J lost 2 bases, and 13 bases lay in between. The CDR3 has 14 amino acids. The CDR3 spells CASSPTTRPYEQYF. The DNA for the CDR3 is TGTGCCAGCAGTCCAACGACGCGGCCCTACGAGCAGTACTTC.

The V gene is TRBV5-1, the J gene TRBJ2-7, with 8 bases fitting TRBD2. The CDR3 sequence is 14 residues long. In germline, CDR1 is SGHRS, CDR2 YFSETQ. The junction had 7 bases not matched to a gene; V was cut back by 1 base and J by 7 bases. The CDR3 nucleotides read TGCGCCAGCAGCTTGACGGGAGGGCCCTGGGAGCAGTACTTC. Amino acid sequence: CASSLTGGPWEQYF.

This clone was counted a few times. V and J are TRBV10-3 and TRBJ2-5; the D gene is possibly TRBD1 (6 bases). CDR3 length: 13 amino acids. Trimming took 4 bases from V and 1 from J, leaving 7 bases between them. Per the germline V gene, CDR1 is ENHRY and CDR2 is SYGVKD. CDR3 loop: CAISGTAQETQYF. The CDR3 nucleotides read TGTGCCATCAGTGGGACAGCCCAAGAGACCCAGTACTTC.

This chain uses TRBV5-6 with TRBJ1-1; D gene unclear. Germline CDR1 SGHDT, CDR2 YYEEEE. The CDR3 runs to 12 residues. Trimming took 8 bases from V and 2 from J, leaving 10 bases between them. The CDR3 loop is CASTGVNTEAFF. CDR3 coding DNA: TGTGCCAGTACCGGGGTCAACACTGAAGCTTTCTTT.

This chain links TRBV4-1 with TRBJ2-6; TRBD2 aligns across 11 bases. The CDR3 contains 18 residues. The germline V gene has CDR1 MGHRA and CDR2 YSYEKL. The V segment lost 1 base and the J segment 3 bases; nucleotides outside the gene matches: 5. The chain's CDR3 is CASSQGNSGRVGANVLTF. The CDR3, as DNA: TGCGCCAGCAGCCAAGGTAATAGCGGGAGGGTTGGGGCCAACGTCCTGACTTTC.

V gene TRBV11-2 combines with J gene TRBJ2-3, with D possibly TRBD2 on 5 matching bases. V was cut by 0 bases and J by 6 bases, with 16 bases left in between. CDR1 and CDR2 (germline): SGHAT, FQNNGV. The CDR3 runs to 16 residues. CDR3 amino acids: CASSLDRASTRDTQYF. The CDR3 DNA sequence: TGTGCCAGCAGCTTAGATCGGGCTAGCACACGCGATACGCAGTATTTT.

V gene TRBV3-1 (or the pseudogene TRBV3-2) combines with J gene TRBJ2-7, with TRBD2 identical over 9 bases. V dropped 3 bases and J dropped 0; count of bases not matched to a gene: 0. The CDR3 length is 14 residues. In germline, CDR1 is LGHDT, CDR2 YNNKEL (reference sequence). CDR3 in amino acids: CASSHSGSSYEQYF. For the CDR3, the DNA is TGTGCCAGCAGCCATAGCGGGAGCTCCTACGAGCAGTACTTC.

The J gene is TRBJ1-2, the V gene TRBV28; weak D call: TRBD1 (5 bases). The ends were cut back, 7 bases at V and 5 bases at J, with 11 bases in the middle. Per the germline V gene, CDR1 is MDHEN and CDR2 is SYDVKM. The length of the CDR3 is 12 residues. This CDR3 reads CASTRQNYGYTF. DNA of the CDR3: TGTGCCAGCACCCGACAGAATTATGGCTACACCTTC.

This sequence joins TRBV5-8 and TRBJ2-7, with unresolved D. Germline CDR1 and CDR2: SGHTS and YDEGEE. V was clipped by 4 bases and J by 3 bases, with 14 bases between them. The CDR3 is made up of 14 amino acids. Here the CDR3 DNA reads TGTGCCAGCAGCCCAGAGATCAGACTCTACGAGCAGTACTTC. Its protein product is CASSPEIRLYEQYF.

The CDR3 DNA reads TGTGCCAGCAGCTTAACCGGGGGACCAGCTTTCTTT. This sequence encodes CASSLTGGPAFF. This sequence joins TRBV11-2 and TRBJ1-1; TRBD1 might be the D (5 bases). The germline V and J ends were trimmed by 2 bases and 10 bases, with 11 bases remaining between them. This CDR3 is 12 amino acids long. CDR1 SGHAT and CDR2 FQNNGV come from the germline V gene.

The chain links TRBV7-9 to TRBJ2-7; TRBD1 matches at 8 bases. From germline, CDR1 is SEHNR and CDR2 FQNEAQ (reference sequence). This CDR3 has 13 amino acids. With 7 bases clipped from V and 3 bases from J, the junction kept 5 bases outside the gene matches. The CDR3 DNA follows: TGTGCCAGCACCTTCGGACAGGGCTACGAGCAGTACTTC. Residues: CASTFGQGYEQYF. The full variable domain, in which reference TRBV7-9 and TRBJ2-7 provide the parts outside the CDR3, is DTGVSQNPRHKITKRGQNVTFRCDPISEHNRLYWYRQTLGQGPEFLTYFQNEAQLEKSRLLSDRFSAERPKGSFSTLEIQRTEQGDSAMYLCASTFGQGYEQYFGPGTRLTVT.

The CDR3 DNA reads as TGTGCCAGCAGTGCCAGGACAGGGGCTATCCCTGGGGCCAACGTCCTGACTTTC. It encodes CASSARTGAIPGANVLTF. The V gene is TRBV6-2 or TRBV6-3, the J gene TRBJ2-6; 9 nucleotides agree with TRBD1. The CDR3 has 18 amino acids. Germline V gene lookup returns CDR1 MNHEY and CDR2 SVGEGT. The trim removed 5 bases at V and 2 bases at J, leaving 10 bases unmatched.

This chain links TRBV4-2 with TRBJ2-7; 7 bases are a match to TRBD1. CDR3 length: 20 amino acids. Germline assignment: CDR1 LGHNA and CDR2 YNFKEQ. The V and J ends lost 2 bases and 0 bases, in that order; junction bases with no gene match: 19. DNA for the CDR3: TGTGCCAGCAGCCAACCCCCCGGGACAGCAGTAACTCAGAGCTCCTACGAGCAGTACTTC. The encoded protein is CASSQPPGTAVTQSSYEQYF.

The chain recombines TRBV27 with TRBJ2-1, with D tentatively TRBD2 (5 bases). The germline V gene encodes CDR1 MNHEY and CDR2 SMNVEV (reference sequence). The CDR3 runs to 15 residues. Trimming removed 7 bases from V and 14 bases from J, with 27 bases in between. In nucleotides, the CDR3 is TGTGCCAGCAACTCGGTTCGGGGAACGTTAAATGAAAAGTTCTTC. Its protein is CASNSVRGTLNEKFF.

V and J are TRBV29-1 and TRBJ1-5; 10 nucleotides line up with TRBD1. CDR1 SQVTM and CDR2 ANQGSEA come from the germline V gene. V lost 4 bases and J lost 5; bases outside the gene matches: 8. The CDR3 sequence is 15 residues long. In nucleotides, the CDR3 is TGCAGCGTTGCCGGGGACAGGGGAGCACATCAGCCCCAGCATTTT. The encoded protein is CSVAGDRGAHQPQHF.